There are a few counts of the clone carrying this T cell receptor (beta chain). Its specificity is unknown. PCR primers comprised 60 Vbeta and 13 Jbeta primers. Only in-frame clones appear in the TCRdb table, and some are missing; sequencing was by immunoSEQ multiplex PCR. The sample consists of a few hundred thousand clones, over 60% of them appearing once. This entry is derived from a study of cytomegalovirus exposure and HLA in healthy donors. General study results and limits: In a later analysis, the majority of CMV-associated beta chains seemingly showed HLA restriction. In an earlier analysis, productive rearrangement rates for most beta V segments clustered near 87% or 30%.

V lost 3 bases and J lost 2; bases outside the gene matches: 4. The CDR3 length is 16 residues. CDR1 is LNHDA and CDR2 is SQIVND in the germline V gene (reference sequence). What was sequenced was PBMCs. This chain connects TRBV19 to TRBJ2-6; 7 bases align to TRBD1. This receptor was taken from a man in his late teens or twenties in good health and CMV-seronegative. CDR3 coding DNA: TGTGCCAGTAGTATTGCGACAGGGACTGGGGCCAACGTCCTGACTTTC. It encodes CASSIATGTGANVLTF.